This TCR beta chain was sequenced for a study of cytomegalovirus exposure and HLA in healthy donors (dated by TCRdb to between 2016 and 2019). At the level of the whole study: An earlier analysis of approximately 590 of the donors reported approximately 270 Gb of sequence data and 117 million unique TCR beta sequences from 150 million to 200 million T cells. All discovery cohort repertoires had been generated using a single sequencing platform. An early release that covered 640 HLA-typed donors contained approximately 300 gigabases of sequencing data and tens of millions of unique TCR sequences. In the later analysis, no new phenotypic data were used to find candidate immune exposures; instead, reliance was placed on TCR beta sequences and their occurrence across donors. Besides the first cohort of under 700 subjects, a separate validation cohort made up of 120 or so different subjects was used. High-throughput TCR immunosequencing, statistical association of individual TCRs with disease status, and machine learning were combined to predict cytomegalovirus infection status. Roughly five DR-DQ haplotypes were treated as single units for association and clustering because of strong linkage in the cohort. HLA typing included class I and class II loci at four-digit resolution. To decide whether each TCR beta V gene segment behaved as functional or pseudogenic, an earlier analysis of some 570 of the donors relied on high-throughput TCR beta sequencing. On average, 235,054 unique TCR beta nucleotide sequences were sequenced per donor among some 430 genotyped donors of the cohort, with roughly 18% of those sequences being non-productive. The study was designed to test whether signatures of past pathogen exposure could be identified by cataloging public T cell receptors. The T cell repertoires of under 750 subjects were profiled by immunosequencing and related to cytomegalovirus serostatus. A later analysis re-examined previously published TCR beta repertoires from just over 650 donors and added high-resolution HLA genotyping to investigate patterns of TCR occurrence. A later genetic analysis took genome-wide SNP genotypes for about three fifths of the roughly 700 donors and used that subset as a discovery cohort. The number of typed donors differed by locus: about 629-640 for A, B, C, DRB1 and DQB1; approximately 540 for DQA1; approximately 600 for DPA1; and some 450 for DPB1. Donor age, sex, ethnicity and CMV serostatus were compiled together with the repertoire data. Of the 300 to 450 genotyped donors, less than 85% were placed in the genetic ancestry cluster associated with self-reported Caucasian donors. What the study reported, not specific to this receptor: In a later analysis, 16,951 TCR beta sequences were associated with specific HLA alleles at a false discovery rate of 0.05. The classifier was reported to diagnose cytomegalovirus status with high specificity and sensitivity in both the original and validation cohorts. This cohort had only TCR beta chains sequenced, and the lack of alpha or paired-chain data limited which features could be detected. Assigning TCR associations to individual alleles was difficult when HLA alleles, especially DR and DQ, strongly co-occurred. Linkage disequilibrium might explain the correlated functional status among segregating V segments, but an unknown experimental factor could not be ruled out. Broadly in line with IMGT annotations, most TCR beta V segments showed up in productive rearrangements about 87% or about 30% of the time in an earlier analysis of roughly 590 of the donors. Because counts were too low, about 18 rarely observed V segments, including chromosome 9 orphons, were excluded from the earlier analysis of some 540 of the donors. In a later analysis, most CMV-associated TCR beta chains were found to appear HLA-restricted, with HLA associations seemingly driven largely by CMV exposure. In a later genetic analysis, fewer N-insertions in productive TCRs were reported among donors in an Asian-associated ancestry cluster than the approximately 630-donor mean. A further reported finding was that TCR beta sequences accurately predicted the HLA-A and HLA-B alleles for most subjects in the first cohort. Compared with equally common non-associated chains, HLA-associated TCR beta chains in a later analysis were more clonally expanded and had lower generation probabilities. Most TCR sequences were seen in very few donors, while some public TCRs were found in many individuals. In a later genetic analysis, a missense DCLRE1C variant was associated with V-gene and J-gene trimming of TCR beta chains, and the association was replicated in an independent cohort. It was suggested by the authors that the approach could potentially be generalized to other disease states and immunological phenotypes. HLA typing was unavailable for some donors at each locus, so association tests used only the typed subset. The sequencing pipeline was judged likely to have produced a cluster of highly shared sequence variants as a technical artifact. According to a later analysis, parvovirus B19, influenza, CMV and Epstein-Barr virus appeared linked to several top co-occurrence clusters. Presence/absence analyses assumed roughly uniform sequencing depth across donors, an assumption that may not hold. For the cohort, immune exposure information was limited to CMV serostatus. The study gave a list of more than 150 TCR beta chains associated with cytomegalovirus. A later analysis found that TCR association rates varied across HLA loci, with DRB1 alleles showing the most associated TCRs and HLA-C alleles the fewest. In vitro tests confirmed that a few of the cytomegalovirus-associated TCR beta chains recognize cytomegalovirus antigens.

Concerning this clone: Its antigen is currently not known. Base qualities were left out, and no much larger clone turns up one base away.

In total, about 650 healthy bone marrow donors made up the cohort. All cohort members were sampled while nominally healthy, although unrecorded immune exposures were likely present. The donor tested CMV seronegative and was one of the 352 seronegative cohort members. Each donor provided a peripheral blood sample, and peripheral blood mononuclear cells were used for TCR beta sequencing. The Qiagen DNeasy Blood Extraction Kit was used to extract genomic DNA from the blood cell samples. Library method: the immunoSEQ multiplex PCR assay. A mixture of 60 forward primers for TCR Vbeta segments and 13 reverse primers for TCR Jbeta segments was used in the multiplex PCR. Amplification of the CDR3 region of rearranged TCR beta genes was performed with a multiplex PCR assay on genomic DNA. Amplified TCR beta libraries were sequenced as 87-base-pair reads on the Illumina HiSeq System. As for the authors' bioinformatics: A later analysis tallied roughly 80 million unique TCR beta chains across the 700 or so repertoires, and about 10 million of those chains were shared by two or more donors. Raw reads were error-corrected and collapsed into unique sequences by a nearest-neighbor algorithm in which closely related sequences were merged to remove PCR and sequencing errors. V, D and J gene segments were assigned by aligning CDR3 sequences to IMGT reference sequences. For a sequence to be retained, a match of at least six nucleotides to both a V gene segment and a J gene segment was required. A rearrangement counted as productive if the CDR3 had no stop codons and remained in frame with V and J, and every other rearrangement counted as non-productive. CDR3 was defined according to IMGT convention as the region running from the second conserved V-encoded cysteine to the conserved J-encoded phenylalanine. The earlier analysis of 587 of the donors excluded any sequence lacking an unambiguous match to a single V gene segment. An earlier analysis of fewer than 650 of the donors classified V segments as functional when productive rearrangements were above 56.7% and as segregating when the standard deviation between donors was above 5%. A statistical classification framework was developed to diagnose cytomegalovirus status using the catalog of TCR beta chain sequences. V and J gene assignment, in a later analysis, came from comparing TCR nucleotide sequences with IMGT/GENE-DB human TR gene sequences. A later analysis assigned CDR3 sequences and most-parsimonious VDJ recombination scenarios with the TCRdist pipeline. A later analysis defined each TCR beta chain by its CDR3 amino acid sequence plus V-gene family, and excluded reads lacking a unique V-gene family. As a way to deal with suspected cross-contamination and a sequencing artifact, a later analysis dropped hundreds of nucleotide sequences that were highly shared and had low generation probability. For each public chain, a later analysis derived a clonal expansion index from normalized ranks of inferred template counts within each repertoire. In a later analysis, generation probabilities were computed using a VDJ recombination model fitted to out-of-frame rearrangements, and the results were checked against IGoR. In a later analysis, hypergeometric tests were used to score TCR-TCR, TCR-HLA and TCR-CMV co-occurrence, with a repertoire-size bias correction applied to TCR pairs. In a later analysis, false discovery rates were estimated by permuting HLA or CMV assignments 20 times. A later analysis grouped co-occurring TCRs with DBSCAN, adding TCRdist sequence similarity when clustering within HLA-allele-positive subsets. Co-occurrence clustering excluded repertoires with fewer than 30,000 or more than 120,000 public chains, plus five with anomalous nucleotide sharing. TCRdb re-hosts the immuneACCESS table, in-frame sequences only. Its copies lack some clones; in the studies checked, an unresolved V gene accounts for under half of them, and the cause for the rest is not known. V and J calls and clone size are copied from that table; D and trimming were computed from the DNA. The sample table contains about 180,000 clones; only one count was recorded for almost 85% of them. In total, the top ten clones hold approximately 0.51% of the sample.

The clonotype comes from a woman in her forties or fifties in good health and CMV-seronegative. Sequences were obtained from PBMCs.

The bases are TGTGCCAGCAACCCGGACTTTCGTCCTAGCACAGATACGCAGTATTTT. Its amino acids are CASNPDFRPSTDTQYF. The chain is encoded by TRBV27 joined to TRBJ2-3, and the D gene may be TRBD2, 5 bases matching. The CDR3 measures 16 amino acids from cysteine to phenylalanine. Kept here is only the CDR3 DNA, which spans 48 bases and is read in frame from base 1. Trimming at the junction amounts to 7 bases on V and 0 bases on J, and the germline ends lie 17 bases apart. From a lookup of the germline V gene (reference sequence), CDR1 and CDR2 are MNHEY and SMNVEV.